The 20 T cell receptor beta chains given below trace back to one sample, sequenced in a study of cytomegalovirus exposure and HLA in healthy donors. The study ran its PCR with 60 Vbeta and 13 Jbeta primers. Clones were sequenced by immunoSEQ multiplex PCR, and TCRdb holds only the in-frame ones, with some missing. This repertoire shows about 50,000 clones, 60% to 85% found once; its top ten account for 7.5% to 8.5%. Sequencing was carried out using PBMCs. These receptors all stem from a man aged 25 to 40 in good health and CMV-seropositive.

This CDR3 reads CASSLAGGKAGTDTQYF. The CDR3, as DNA: TGCGCCAGCAGCTTGGCGGGGGGAAAGGCGGGCACAGATACGCAGTATTTT. The chain uses TRBV5-1 and TRBJ2-3; 7 bases align to TRBD2. V gave up 0 bases and J gave up 1 base; unmatched junction bases: 8. Germline CDR1 SGHRS, CDR2 YFSETQ. This CDR3 spans 17 amino acids.

CDR3: CASSLLAGTGIDLDTQYF. As DNA, the CDR3 is TGTGCCAGCAGTTTGCTGGCCGGGACAGGGATAGATTTAGATACGCAGTATTTT. This sequence joins TRBV27 and TRBJ2-3; TRBD1 aligns across 9 bases. The germline V gene encodes CDR1 MNHEY and CDR2 SMNVEV (reference sequence). V lost 3 bases and J lost 5; bases outside the gene matches: 15. CDR3 length: 18 residues.

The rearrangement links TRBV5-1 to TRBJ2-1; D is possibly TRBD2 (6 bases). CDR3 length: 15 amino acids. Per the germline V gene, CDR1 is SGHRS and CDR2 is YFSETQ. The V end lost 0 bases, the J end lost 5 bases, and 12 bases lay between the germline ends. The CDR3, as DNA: TGCGCCAGCAGCTTGGGGCTAGCGTTCGACAATGAGCAGTTCTTC. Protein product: CASSLGLAFDNEQFF.

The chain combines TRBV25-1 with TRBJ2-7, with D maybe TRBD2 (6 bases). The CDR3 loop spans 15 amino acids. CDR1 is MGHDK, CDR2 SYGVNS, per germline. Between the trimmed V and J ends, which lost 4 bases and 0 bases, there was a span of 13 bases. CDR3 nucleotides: TGTGCCAGCAGTGCCCGGGGACTGACCTCCTACGAGCAGTACTTC. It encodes CASSARGLTSYEQYF.

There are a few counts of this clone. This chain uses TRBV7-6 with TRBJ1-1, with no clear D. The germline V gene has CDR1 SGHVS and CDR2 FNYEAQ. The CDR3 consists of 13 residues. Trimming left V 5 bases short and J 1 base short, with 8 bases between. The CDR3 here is CASSLTANTEAFF. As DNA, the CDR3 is TGTGCCAGCAGCCTAACAGCGAACACTGAAGCTTTCTTT.

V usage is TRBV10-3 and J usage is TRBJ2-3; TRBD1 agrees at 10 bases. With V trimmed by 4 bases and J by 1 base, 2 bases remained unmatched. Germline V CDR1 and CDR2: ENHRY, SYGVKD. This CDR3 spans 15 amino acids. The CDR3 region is CAISGGTGGTDTQYF. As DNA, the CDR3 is TGTGCCATCAGTGGTGGGACAGGGGGCACAGATACGCAGTATTTT.

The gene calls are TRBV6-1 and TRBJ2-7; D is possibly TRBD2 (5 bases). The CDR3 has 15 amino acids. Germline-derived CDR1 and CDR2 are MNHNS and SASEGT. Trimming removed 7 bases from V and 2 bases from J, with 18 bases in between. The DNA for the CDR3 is TGTGCCAGCAAAAAAGACCCGGGGTATCCCTACGAGCAGTACTTC. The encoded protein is CASKKDPGYPYEQYF.

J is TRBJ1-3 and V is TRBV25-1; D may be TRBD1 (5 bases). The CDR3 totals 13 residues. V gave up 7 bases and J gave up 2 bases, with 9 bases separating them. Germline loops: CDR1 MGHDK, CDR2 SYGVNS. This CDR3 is CASNWGAGNTIYF. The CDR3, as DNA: TGTGCCAGCAATTGGGGGGCTGGAAACACCATATATTTT.

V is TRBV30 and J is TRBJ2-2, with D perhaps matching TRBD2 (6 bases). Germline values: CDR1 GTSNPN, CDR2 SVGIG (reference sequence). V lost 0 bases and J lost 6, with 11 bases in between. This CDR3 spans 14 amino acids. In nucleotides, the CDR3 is TGTGCCTGGAGTGTACTTCGGGAGTCCGGGGAGCTGTTTTTT. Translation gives CAWSVLRESGELFF. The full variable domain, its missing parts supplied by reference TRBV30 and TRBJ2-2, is SQTIHQWPATLVQPVGSPLSLECTVEGTSNPNLYWYRQAAGRGLQLLFYSVGIGQISSEVPQNLSASRPQDRQFILSSKKLLLSDSGFYLCAWSVLRESGELFFGEGSRLTVL.

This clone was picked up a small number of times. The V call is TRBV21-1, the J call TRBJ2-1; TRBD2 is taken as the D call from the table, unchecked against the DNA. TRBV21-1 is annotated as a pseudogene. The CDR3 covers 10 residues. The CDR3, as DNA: TGTGCCAGCGGAGACAATGAGCAGTTCTTC. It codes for CASGDNEQFF.

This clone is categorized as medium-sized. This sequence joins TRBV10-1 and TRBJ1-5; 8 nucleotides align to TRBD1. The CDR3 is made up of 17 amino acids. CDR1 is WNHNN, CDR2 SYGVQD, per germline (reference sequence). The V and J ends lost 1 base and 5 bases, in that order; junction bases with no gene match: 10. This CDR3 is CASSEYRTGMYDQPQHF. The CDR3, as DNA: TGCGCCAGCAGTGAGTACCGGACAGGGATGTATGATCAGCCCCAGCATTTT.

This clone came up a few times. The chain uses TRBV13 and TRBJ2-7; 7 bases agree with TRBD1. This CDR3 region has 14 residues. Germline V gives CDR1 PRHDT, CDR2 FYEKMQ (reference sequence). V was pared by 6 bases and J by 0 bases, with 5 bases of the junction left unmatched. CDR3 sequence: CASRRQGPSYEQYF. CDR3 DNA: TGTGCCAGCAGGCGACAGGGTCCCTCCTACGAGCAGTACTTC.

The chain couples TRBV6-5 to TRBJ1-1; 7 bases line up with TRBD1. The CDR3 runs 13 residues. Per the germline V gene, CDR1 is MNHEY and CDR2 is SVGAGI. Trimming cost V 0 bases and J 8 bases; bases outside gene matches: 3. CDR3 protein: CASSYSQGLEAFF. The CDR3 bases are TGTGCCAGCAGTTACTCACAGGGGCTAGAAGCTTTCTTT.

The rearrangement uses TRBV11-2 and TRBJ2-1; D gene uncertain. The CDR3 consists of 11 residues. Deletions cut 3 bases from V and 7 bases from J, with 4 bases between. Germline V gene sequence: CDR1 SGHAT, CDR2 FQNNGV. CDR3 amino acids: CASSLSNEQFF. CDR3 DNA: TGTGCCAGCAGCTTGAGTAATGAGCAGTTCTTC.

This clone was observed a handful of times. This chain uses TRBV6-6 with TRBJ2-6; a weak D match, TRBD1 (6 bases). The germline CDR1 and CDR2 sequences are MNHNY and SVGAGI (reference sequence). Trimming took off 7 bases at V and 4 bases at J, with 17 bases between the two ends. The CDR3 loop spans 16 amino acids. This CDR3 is CASTLHPGVGANVLTF. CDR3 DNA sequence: TGTGCCAGCACGCTACATCCAGGGGTCGGGGCCAACGTCCTGACTTTC.

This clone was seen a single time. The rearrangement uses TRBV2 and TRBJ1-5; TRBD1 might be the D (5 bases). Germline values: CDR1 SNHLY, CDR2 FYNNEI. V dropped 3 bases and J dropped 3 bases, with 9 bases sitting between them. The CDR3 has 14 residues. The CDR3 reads CASSEQGPNQPQHF. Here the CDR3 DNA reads TGTGCCAGCAGTGAGCAGGGCCCCAATCAGCCCCAGCATTTT.

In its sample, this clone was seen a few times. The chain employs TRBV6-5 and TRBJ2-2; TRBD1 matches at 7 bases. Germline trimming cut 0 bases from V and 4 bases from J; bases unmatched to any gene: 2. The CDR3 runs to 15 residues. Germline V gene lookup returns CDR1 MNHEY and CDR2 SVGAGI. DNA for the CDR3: TGTGCCAGCAGTTACTCAAGACAGGGCACCGGGGAGCTGTTTTTT. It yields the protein CASSYSRQGTGELFF.

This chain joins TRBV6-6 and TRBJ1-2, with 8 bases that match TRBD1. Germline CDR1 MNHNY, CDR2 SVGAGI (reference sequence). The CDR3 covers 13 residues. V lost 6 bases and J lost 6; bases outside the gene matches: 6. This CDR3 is CASSQDRVNGYTF. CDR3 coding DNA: TGTGCCAGCAGCCAGGACAGGGTGAATGGCTACACCTTC.

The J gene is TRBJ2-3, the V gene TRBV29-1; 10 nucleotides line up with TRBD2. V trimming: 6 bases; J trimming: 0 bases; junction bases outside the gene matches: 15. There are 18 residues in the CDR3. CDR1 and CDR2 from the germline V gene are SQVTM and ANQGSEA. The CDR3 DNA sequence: TGCAGCGTCTCCCGGCGGCTAGCGGGGGCCTTAAGCACAGATACGCAGTATTTT. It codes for CSVSRRLAGALSTDTQYF.

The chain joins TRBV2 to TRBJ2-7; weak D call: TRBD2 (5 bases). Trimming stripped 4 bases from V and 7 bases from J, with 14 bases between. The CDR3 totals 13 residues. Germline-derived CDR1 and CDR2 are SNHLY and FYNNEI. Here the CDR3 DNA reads TGTGCCAGCAGTGCCGACCCGCCGGGGGAGCAGTACTTC. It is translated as CASSADPPGEQYF. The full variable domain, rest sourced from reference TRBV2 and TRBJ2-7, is EPEVTQTPSHQVTQMGQEVILRCVPISNHLYFYWYRQILGQKVEFLVSFYNNEISEKSEIFDDQFSVERPDGSNFTLKIRSTKLEDSAMYFCASSADPPGEQYFGPGTRLTVT.